These T cell receptor beta chains were read from a single sample in a study of T cell responses to AZD1222 COVID-19 vaccine. The method was immunoSEQ multiplex PCR; TCRdb's version includes in-frame clones alone and lacks a portion of them. Of 100,000 to 150,000 clones listed, about 87% were seen once; the top ten hold 4% to 4.5%. The sample was peripheral blood, taken on day 0 of AZD1222 vaccination. The receptors derive from an adult in good health. CDR3s include the opening cysteine and the closing phenylalanine or tryptophan. Fields, in order: J gene, clone size, V gene, D gene, CDR3 protein, CDR3 DNA. The D gene is left open where the match is weak. Not all rows give a size; the values are once, few, many and, for expanded clones, a class.

J: TRBJ1-1; size: .; V: TRBV11-2; D: .; CDR3: CASSPSQGTEAFF; DNA: TGTGCCAGCAGCCCGTCGCAGGGGACTGAAGCTTTCTTT
J: TRBJ1-4; size: .; V: TRBV3-1/TRBV3-2; D: .; CDR3: CASSFHPATNEKLFF; DNA: TGTGCCAGCAGCTTCCACCCCGCAACTAATGAAAAACTGTTTTTT
J: TRBJ2-7; size: few; V: TRBV5-5; D: TRBD2; CDR3: CASSPGLAGSPTYEQYF; DNA: TGTGCCAGCAGCCCCGGACTAGCGGGCTCGCCTACCTACGAGCAGTACTTC
J: TRBJ2-2; size: .; V: TRBV7-9; D: TRBD1; CDR3: CASSSYRGATGELFF; DNA: TGTGCCAGCAGCTCGTACAGGGGCGCCACCGGGGAGCTGTTTTTT
J: TRBJ2-1; size: .; V: TRBV7-9; D: .; CDR3: CASSEKQGGSYNEQFF; DNA: TGTGCCAGCAGCGAGAAACAGGGGGGGTCCTACAATGAGCAGTTCTTC
J: TRBJ2-1; size: .; V: TRBV7-3; D: TRBD1; CDR3: CASSLMGGQGNEQFF; DNA: TGTGCCAGCAGCTTAATGGGTGGACAGGGTAATGAGCAGTTCTTC
J: TRBJ2-3; size: .; V: TRBV7-3; D: .; CDR3: CASSLTSWADTQYF; DNA: TGTGCCAGCAGCTTAACTAGTTGGGCAGATACGCAGTATTTT
J: TRBJ1-5; size: .; V: TRBV9; D: TRBD1; CDR3: CASKPLDRGPSQINQPQHF; DNA: TGTGCCAGCAAACCCCTAGACAGGGGCCCTAGCCAAATCAATCAGCCCCAGCATTTT
J: TRBJ1-1; size: .; V: TRBV5-8; D: .; CDR3: CASRVILTEAFF; DNA: TGTGCCAGCAGAGTGATACTCACTGAAGCTTTCTTT
J: TRBJ1-6; size: .; V: TRBV5-4; D: .; CDR3: CASSLGGPLSSYNSPLHF; DNA: TGTGCCAGCAGCTTGGGGGGGCCGCTCAGCTCCTATAATTCACCCCTCCACTTT
J: TRBJ1-6; size: .; V: TRBV5-1; D: .; CDR3: CASSLKGAGNSPLHF; DNA: TGCGCCAGCAGCTTGAAAGGGGCGGGTAATTCACCCCTCCACTTT
J: TRBJ1-2; size: .; V: TRBV12-3/TRBV12-4; D: TRBD1; CDR3: CASNRGFFDGYTF; DNA: TGTGCCAGCAACAGGGGGTTCTTTGACGGCTACACCTTC
J: TRBJ1-2; size: .; V: TRBV21-1; D: .; CDR3: CASSTIHLRSYGYTF; DNA: TGTGCCAGCAGCACAATACACCTTCGTAGCTATGGCTACACCTTC
J: TRBJ1-2; size: .; V: TRBV6-5; D: .; CDR3: CASSSESAYGYTF; DNA: TGTGCCAGCAGTTCGGAGAGCGCCTATGGCTACACCTTC
J: TRBJ2-7; size: few; V: TRBV6-5; D: TRBD1; CDR3: CASSYGTGDEQYF; DNA: TGTGCCAGCAGTTACGGGACAGGGGACGAGCAGTACTTC
J: TRBJ1-6; size: once; V: TRBV19; D: .; CDR3: CASSINGRDSPLHF; DNA: TGTGCCAGTAGTATAAACGGCAGGGATTCACCCCTCCACTTT
J: TRBJ2-3; size: .; V: TRBV9; D: TRBD1; CDR3: CASSAPETGGGVRTDTQYF; DNA: TGTGCCAGCAGCGCACCTGAAACAGGGGGTGGGGTACGCACAGATACGCAGTATTTT
J: TRBJ2-1; size: .; V: TRBV6-1; D: .; CDR3: CASSDHRRAGANEQFF; DNA: TGTGCCAGCAGTGACCACAGGCGGGCGGGGGCCAATGAGCAGTTCTTC
J: TRBJ2-5; size: .; V: TRBV29-1; D: .; CDR3: CSVSGPSIWETQYF; DNA: TGCAGCGTTTCGGGACCGAGCATTTGGGAGACCCAGTACTTC
J: TRBJ1-1; size: .; V: TRBV6-2/TRBV6-3; D: .; CDR3: CASSTRTAEAFF; DNA: TGTGCCAGCAGTACCAGGACAGCTGAAGCTTTCTTT
J: TRBJ1-3; size: .; V: TRBV2; D: .; CDR3: CASSEIIDRRSGNTIYF; DNA: TGTGCCAGCAGTGAAATAATAGACAGGCGCTCTGGAAACACCATATATTTT
J: TRBJ1-1; size: .; V: TRBV24-1; D: .; CDR3: CATSDSRRLGTEAFF; DNA: TGTGCCACCAGTGATTCCCGTCGGCTGGGCACTGAAGCTTTCTTT
J: TRBJ1-5; size: .; V: TRBV12-3/TRBV12-4; D: .; CDR3: CATRRGRDQPQHF; DNA: TGTGCCACCCGACGGGGGCGCGATCAGCCCCAGCATTTT
J: TRBJ1-1; size: .; V: TRBV25-1; D: TRBD1; CDR3: CASIATTGGAVGAFF; DNA: TGTGCCAGCATTGCTACGACAGGGGGCGCGGTCGGAGCTTTCTTT
J: TRBJ1-2; size: .; V: TRBV24-1; D: .; CDR3: CATSDSNREVGYTF; DNA: TGTGCCACCAGTGATTCAAACAGGGAAGTGGGCTACACCTTC
J: TRBJ1-1; size: .; V: TRBV4-2; D: .; CDR3: CASSPVGLGTEAFF; DNA: TGTGCCAGCAGCCCCGTGGGCTTAGGGACTGAAGCTTTCTTT
J: TRBJ2-1; size: .; V: TRBV5-3; D: TRBD2; CDR3: CARSSNKRGAYNEQFF; DNA: TGTGCCAGAAGCTCAAACAAGCGGGGGGCCTACAATGAGCAGTTCTTC
J: TRBJ1-5; size: few; V: TRBV2; D: .; CDR3: CATSGLGGQPQHF; DNA: TGTGCCACCTCAGGGTTGGGAGGTCAGCCCCAGCATTTT
J: TRBJ2-3; size: .; V: TRBV19; D: .; CDR3: CASSIDRTDTQYF; DNA: TGTGCCAGTAGTATAGATCGCACAGATACGCAGTATTTT
J: TRBJ2-2; size: .; V: TRBV10-1; D: TRBD1; CDR3: CASSRTGAGELFF; DNA: TGCGCCAGCAGTAGGACAGGGGCCGGGGAGCTGTTTTTT
J: TRBJ2-1; size: .; V: TRBV10-3; D: .; CDR3: CAISEFLGMHEQFF; DNA: TGTGCCATCAGTGAGTTCTTGGGAATGCATGAGCAGTTCTTC
J: TRBJ2-2; size: once; V: TRBV27; D: .; CDR3: CASSLGQIANTGELFF; DNA: TGTGCCAGCAGTTTGGGACAAATCGCGAACACCGGGGAGCTGTTTTTT
J: TRBJ1-4; size: .; V: TRBV19; D: .; CDR3: CASSIGGGTEKLFF; DNA: TGTGCCAGTAGTATCGGGGGGGGTACTGAAAAACTGTTTTTT
J: TRBJ2-7; size: .; V: TRBV4-3; D: .; CDR3: CASSLGQQTSYEQYF; DNA: TGCGCCAGCAGCCTAGGACAGCAAACGTCCTACGAGCAGTACTTC
J: TRBJ2-1; size: .; V: TRBV5-4; D: TRBD1; CDR3: CASSWGTGGNNEQFF; DNA: TGTGCCAGCAGCTGGGGGACAGGAGGTAACAATGAGCAGTTCTTC
J: TRBJ1-5; size: .; V: TRBV7-9; D: .; CDR3: CASSLEGYSNQPQHF; DNA: TGTGCCAGCAGCTTAGAGGGCTATAGCAATCAGCCCCAGCATTTT
J: TRBJ1-3; size: .; V: TRBV18; D: .; CDR3: CASSPGTGNTIYF; DNA: TGTGCCAGCTCCCCGGGGACTGGAAACACCATATATTTT
J: TRBJ2-5; size: .; V: TRBV24-1; D: TRBD1; CDR3: CATSDLQGAEETQYF; DNA: TGTGCCACCAGTGATCTACAGGGGGCGGAAGAGACCCAGTACTTC
J: TRBJ1-1; size: .; V: TRBV6-1; D: .; CDR3: CASSEWEIGTEAFF; DNA: TGTGCCAGCAGTGAATGGGAAATAGGCACTGAAGCTTTCTTT
J: TRBJ1-1; size: few; V: TRBV10-3; D: .; CDR3: CAIGDSVGITEAFF; DNA: TGTGCCATCGGTGACAGCGTAGGGATCACTGAAGCTTTCTTT
J: TRBJ2-2; size: .; V: TRBV18; D: .; CDR3: CASSSSVLTHTGELFF; DNA: TGTGCCAGCTCTAGTTCGGTATTAACGCACACCGGGGAGCTGTTTTTT
J: TRBJ1-2; size: .; V: TRBV7-9; D: TRBD1; CDR3: CASSLIGRGSSGYTF; DNA: TGTGCCAGCAGCTTAATCGGCAGGGGGTCTTCTGGCTACACCTTC
J: TRBJ2-3; size: .; V: TRBV29-1; D: .; CDR3: CSASKRPERGDTQYF; DNA: TGCAGCGCAAGTAAGCGGCCGGAGAGGGGAGATACGCAGTATTTT
J: TRBJ2-2; size: few; V: TRBV10-3; D: .; CDR3: CAISGGHRDTGELFF; DNA: TGTGCCATCAGTGGGGGTCACCGGGACACCGGGGAGCTGTTTTTT
J: TRBJ2-2; size: once; V: TRBV10-3; D: .; CDR3: CAISEEAATNTGELFF; DNA: TGTGCCATCAGTGAGGAGGCAGCAACGAACACCGGGGAGCTGTTTTTT
J: TRBJ2-5; size: .; V: TRBV11-1; D: TRBD1; CDR3: CASSTDRVFETQYF; DNA: TGTGCCAGCAGTACAGACAGGGTTTTCGAGACCCAGTACTTC
J: TRBJ1-2; size: once; V: TRBV5-6; D: TRBD1; CDR3: CASSLVGTGSSGYTF; DNA: TGTGCCAGCAGCTTGGTCGGGACAGGGTCGTCTGGCTACACCTTC
J: TRBJ1-1; size: .; V: TRBV2; D: .; CDR3: CASSDRPLGGNTEAFF; DNA: TGTGCCAGCAGTGACAGACCGCTTGGGGGGAACACTGAAGCTTTCTTT
J: TRBJ1-2; size: .; V: TRBV6-5; D: TRBD1; CDR3: CASRMDRNYGYTF; DNA: TGTGCCAGCAGGATGGACAGGAACTATGGCTACACCTTC
J: TRBJ1-5; size: once; V: TRBV4-2; D: TRBD1; CDR3: CASSQEGTGNQPQHF; DNA: TGTGCCAGCAGCCAAGAAGGGACAGGCAATCAGCCCCAGCATTTT
J: TRBJ1-5; size: .; V: TRBV2; D: .; CDR3: CASSEMGRGRQPQHF; DNA: TGTGCCAGCAGTGAGATGGGCAGGGGAAGGCAGCCCCAGCATTTT
J: TRBJ2-7; size: .; V: TRBV6-2/TRBV6-3; D: TRBD1; CDR3: CASSSSGQSSSYEQYF; DNA: TGTGCCAGCAGCTCCTCGGGACAGAGCAGCTCCTACGAGCAGTACTTC
J: TRBJ2-3; size: .; V: TRBV11-3; D: TRBD2; CDR3: CASRSGGAVDTQYF; DNA: TGTGCCAGCCGAAGCGGGGGGGCCGTGGATACGCAGTATTTT
J: TRBJ1-1; size: .; V: TRBV28; D: .; CDR3: CASSSLPSTVNTEAFF; DNA: TGTGCCAGCAGTTCCCTCCCTTCGACAGTGAACACTGAAGCTTTCTTT
J: TRBJ1-2; size: .; V: TRBV19; D: TRBD1; CDR3: CASSITTGNNYGYTF; DNA: TGTGCCAGTAGTATTACGACAGGGAATAACTATGGCTACACCTTC
J: TRBJ1-2; size: .; V: TRBV9; D: .; CDR3: CASSGQAHLYGYTF; DNA: TGTGCCAGCAGCGGACAGGCCCATCTCTATGGCTACACCTTC
J: TRBJ1-1; size: .; V: TRBV7-9; D: .; CDR3: CASSIGYTEAFF; DNA: TGTGCCAGCAGTATCGGATACACTGAAGCTTTCTTT
J: TRBJ2-2; size: .; V: TRBV7-2; D: TRBD1; CDR3: CASSLGQGGTGELFF; DNA: TGTGCCAGCAGCTTGGGACAGGGGGGGACCGGGGAGCTGTTTTTT
J: TRBJ2-5; size: .; V: TRBV19; D: .; CDR3: CASSNWDAPRKTETQYF; DNA: TGTGCCAGTAGTAATTGGGACGCCCCCAGAAAGACGGAGACCCAGTACTTC